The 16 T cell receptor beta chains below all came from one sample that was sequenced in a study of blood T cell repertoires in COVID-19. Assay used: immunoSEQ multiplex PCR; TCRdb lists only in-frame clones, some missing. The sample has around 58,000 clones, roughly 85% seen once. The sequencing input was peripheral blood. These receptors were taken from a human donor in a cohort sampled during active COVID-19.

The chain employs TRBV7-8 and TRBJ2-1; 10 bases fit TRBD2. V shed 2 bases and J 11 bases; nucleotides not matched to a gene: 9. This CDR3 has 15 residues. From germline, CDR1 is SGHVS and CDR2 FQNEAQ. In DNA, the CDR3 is TGTGCCAGCAGCTTAACCGGGACTAGCGATCAGAAGCAGTTCTTC. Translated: CASSLTGTSDQKQFF.

The CDR3 nucleotides are TGCGCCAGCAGCTTGGGACAGGAGTTCTACGAGCAGTACTTC. Amino acid sequence: CASSLGQEFYEQYF. The chain links TRBV5-1 to TRBJ2-7; the D gene is possibly TRBD1 (6 bases). V was pared by 0 bases and J by 3 bases, with 10 bases between. CDR3 length: 14 residues. CDR1 and CDR2 (germline): SGHRS, YFSETQ.

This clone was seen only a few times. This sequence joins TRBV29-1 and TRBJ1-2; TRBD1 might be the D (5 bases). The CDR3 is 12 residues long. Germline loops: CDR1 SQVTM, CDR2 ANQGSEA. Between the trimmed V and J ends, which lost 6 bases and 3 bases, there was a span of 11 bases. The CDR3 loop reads CSVGPGDYGYTF. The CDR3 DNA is TGCAGCGTAGGACCGGGGGACTATGGCTACACCTTC.

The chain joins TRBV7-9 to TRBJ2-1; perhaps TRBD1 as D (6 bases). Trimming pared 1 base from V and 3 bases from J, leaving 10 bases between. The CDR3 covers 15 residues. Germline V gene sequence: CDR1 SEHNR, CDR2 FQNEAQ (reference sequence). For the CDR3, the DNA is TGTGCCAGCAGCTTAGGGCAGGGGAACTACAATGAGCAGTTCTTC. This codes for CASSLGQGNYNEQFF. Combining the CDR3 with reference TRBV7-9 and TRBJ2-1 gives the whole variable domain DTGVSQNPRHKITKRGQNVTFRCDPISEHNRLYWYRQTLGQGPEFLTYFQNEAQLEKSRLLSDRFSAERPKGSFSTLEIQRTEQGDSAMYLCASSLGQGNYNEQFFGPGTRLTVL.

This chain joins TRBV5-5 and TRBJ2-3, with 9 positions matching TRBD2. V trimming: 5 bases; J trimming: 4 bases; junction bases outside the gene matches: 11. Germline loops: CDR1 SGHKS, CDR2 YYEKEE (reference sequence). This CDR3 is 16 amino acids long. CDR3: CASRDRRGGKSDTQYF. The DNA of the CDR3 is TGTGCCAGCAGAGATAGGCGGGGGGGAAAGTCAGATACGCAGTATTTT.

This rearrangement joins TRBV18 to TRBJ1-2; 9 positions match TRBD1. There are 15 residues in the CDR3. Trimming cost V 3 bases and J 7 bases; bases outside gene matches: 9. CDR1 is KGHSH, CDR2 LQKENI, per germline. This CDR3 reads CASSPDRGSLGGYTF. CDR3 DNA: TGTGCCAGCTCACCGGACAGGGGTTCATTAGGTGGCTACACCTTC.

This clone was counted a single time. CDR3 DNA sequence: TGTGCCAGCAGCGCGAATTGGGAGACCCAGTACTTC. Translation: CASSANWETQYF. The genes are TRBV5-4 and TRBJ2-5; D call uncertain. Germline V gene data show CDR1 as SGHNT and CDR2 as YYREEE (reference sequence). The CDR3 has 12 amino acids. The germline V and J ends were trimmed by 4 bases and 5 bases, with 9 bases remaining between them.

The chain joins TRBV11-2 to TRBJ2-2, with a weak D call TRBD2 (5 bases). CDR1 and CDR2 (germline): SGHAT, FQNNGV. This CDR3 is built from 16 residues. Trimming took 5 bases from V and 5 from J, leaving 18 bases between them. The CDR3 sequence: CASSGPDGEGTGELFF. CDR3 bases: TGTGCCAGCAGCGGACCGGACGGGGAAGGAACCGGGGAGCTGTTTTTT.

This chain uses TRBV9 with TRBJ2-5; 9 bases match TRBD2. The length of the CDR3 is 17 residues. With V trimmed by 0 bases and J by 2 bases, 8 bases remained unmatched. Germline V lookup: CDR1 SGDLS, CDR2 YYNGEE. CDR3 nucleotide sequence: TGTGCCAGCAGCGTAGGTGGCGGGGGGGCTTATCAAGAGACCCAGTACTTC. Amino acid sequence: CASSVGGGGAYQETQYF.

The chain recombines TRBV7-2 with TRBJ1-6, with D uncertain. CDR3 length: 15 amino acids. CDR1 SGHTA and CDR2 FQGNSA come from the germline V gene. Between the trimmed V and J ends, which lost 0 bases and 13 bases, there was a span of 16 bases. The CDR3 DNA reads TGTGCCAGCAGCTTAGCCCACGGAGGCCGGACTCCCCTCCACTTT. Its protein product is CASSLAHGGRTPLHF.

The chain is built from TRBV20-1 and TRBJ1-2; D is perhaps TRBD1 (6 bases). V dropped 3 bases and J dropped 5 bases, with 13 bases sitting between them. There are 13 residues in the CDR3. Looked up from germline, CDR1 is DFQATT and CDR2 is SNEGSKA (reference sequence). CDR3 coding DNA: TGCAGTGCTAGTTGGGACACCAGTTATGGCTACACCTTC. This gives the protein CSASWDTSYGYTF.

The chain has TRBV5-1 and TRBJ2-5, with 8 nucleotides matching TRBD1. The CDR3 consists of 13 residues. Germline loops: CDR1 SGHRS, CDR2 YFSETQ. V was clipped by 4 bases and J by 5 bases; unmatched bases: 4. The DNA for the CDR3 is TGCGCCAGCAGCCCCAGACAGGGGGAGACCCAGTACTTC. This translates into CASSPRQGETQYF.

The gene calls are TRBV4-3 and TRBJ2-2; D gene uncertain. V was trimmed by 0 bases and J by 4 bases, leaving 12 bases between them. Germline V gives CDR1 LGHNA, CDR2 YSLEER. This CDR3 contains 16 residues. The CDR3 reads CASSQERSRITGELFF. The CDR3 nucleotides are TGCGCCAGCAGCCAAGAAAGATCCAGAATCACCGGGGAGCTGTTTTTT.

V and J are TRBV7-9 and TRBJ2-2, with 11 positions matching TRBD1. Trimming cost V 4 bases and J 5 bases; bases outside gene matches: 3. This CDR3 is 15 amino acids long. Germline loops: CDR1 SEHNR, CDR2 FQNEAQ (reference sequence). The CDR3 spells CASSSGQGATGELFF. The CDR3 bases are TGTGCCAGCAGCTCCGGACAGGGGGCTACCGGGGAGCTGTTTTTT.

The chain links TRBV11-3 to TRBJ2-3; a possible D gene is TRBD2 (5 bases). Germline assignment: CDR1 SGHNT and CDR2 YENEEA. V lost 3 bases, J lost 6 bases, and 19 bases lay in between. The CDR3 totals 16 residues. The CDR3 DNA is TGTGCCAGCAGCTTGTTGCTAGAGGGTGGCCTGGATACGCAGTATTTT. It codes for CASSLLLEGGLDTQYF.

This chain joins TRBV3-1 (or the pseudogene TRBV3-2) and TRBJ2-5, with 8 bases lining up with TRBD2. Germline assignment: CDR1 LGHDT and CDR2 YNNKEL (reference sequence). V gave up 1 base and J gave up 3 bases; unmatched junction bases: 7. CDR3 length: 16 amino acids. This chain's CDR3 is CASSQGLGGGKETQYF. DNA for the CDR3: TGTGCCAGCAGCCAAGGTCTCGGGGGGGGAAAAGAGACCCAGTACTTC.